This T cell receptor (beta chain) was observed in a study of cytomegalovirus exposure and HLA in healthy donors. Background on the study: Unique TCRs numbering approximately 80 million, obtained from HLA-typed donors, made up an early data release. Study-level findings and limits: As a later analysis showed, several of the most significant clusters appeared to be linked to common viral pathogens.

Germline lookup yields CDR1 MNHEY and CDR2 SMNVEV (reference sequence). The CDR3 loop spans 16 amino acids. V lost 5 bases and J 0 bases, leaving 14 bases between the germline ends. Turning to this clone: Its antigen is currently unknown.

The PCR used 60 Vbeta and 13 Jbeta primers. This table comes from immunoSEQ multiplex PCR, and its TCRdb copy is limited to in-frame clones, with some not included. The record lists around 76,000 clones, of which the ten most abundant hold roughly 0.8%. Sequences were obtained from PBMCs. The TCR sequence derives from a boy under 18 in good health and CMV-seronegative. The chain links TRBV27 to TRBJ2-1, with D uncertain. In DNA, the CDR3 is TGTGCCAGCAGTATGCAGCGAAAAAGCTCCTACAATGAGCAGTTCTTC. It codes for CASSMQRKSSYNEQFF.